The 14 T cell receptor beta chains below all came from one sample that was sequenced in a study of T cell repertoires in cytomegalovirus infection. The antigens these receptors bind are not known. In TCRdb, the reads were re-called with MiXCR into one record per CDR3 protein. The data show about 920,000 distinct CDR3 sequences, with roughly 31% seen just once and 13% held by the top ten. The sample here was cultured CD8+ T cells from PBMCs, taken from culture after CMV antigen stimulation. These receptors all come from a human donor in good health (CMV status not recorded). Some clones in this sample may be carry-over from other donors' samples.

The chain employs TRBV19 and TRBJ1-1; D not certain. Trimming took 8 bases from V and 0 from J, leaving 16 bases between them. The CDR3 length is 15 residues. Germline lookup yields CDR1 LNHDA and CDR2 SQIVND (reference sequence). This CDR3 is CASHASDGLNTEAFF. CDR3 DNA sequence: TGTGCCAGTCACGCCTCCGACGGACTGAACACTGAAGCTTTCTTT.

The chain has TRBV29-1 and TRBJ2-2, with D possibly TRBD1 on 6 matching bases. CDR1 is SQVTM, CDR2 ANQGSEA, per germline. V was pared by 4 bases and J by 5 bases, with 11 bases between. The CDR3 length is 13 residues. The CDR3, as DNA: TGCAGCGTTGTGTCAGGGGAAACCGGGGAGCTGTTTTTT. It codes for CSVVSGETGELFF.

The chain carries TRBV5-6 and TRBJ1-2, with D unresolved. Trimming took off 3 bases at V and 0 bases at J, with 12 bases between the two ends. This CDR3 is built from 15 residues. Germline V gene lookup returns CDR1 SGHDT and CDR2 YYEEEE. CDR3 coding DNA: TGTGCCAGCAGCTCGCGGGAGTATTCTAACTATGGCTACACCTTC. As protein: CASSSREYSNYGYTF.

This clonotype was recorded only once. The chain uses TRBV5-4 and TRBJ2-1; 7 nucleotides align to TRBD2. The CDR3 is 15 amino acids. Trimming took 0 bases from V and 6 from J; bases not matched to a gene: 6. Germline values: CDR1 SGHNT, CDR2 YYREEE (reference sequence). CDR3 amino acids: CASSLDRGEGNEQFF. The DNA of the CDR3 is TGTGCCAGCAGCTTGGATCGGGGGGAGGGCAATGAGCAGTTCTTC.

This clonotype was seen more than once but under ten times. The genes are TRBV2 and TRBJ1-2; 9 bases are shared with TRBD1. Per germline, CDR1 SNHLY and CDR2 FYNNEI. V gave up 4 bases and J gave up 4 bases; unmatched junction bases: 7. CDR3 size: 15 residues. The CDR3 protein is CASSGVQGASYGYTF. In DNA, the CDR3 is TGTGCCAGCAGTGGGGTACAGGGGGCGAGCTATGGCTACACCTTC.

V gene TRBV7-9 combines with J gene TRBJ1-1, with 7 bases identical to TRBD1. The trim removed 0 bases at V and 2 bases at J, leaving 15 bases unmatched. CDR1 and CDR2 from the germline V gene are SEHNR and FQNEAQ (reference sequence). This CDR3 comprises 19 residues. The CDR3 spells CASSLATSGQIIFNTEAFF. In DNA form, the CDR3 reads TGTGCCAGCAGCTTAGCTACGTCGGGACAGATAATCTTTAACACTGAAGCTTTCTTT.

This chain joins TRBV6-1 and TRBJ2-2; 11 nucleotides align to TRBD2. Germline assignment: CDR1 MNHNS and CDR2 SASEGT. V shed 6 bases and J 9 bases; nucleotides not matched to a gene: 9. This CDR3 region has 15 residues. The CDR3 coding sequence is TGTGCCAGCAGCCCCTCTAGCGGGGGGACATGGGAGCTGTTTTTT. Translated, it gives CASSPSSGGTWELFF.

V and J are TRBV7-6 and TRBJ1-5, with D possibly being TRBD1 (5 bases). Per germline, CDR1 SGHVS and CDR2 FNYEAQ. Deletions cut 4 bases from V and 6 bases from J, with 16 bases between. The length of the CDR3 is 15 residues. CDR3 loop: CASSSRGLGVQPQHF. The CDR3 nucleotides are TGTGCCAGCAGCTCACGGGGCCTTGGGGTTCAGCCCCAGCATTTT.

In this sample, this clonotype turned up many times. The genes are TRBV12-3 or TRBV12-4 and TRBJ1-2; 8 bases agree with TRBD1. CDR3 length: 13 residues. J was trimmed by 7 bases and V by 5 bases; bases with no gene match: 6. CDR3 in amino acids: CASSLGRGPGYTF. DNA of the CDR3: TGTGCCAGCAGTCTCGGCAGGGGGCCTGGCTACACCTTC.

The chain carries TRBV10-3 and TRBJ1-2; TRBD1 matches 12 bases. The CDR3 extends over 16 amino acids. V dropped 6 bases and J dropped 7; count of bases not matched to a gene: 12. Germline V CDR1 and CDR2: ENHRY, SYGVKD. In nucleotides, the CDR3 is TGTGCCATCAGAGAGGGGACAGGGGGCAAAAACCCTGGCTACACCTTC. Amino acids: CAIREGTGGKNPGYTF.

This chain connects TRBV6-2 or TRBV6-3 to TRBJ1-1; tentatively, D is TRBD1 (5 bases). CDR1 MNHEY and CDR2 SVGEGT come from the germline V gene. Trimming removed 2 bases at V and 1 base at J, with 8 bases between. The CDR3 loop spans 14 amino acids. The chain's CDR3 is CASSYIRANTEAFF. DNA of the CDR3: TGTGCCAGCAGTTACATCAGGGCGAACACTGAAGCTTTCTTT.

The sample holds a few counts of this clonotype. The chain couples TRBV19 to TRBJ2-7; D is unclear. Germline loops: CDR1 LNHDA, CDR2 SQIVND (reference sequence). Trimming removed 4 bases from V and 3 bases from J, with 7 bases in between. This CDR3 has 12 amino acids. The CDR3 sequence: CASSTPYYEQYF. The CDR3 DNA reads TGTGCCAGTAGTACACCTTACTACGAGCAGTACTTC.

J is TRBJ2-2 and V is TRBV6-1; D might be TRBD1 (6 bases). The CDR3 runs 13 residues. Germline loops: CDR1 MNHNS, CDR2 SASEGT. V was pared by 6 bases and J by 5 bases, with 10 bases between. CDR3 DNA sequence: TGTGCCAGCAGAGACACAGGGACCGGGGAGCTGTTTTTT. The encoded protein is CASRDTGTGELFF.

CDR3 bases: TGCAGTGCTAGAACCGATTATAATTCACCCCTCCACTTT. This sequence encodes CSARTDYNSPLHF. This rearrangement joins TRBV20-1 to TRBJ1-6; D gene uncertain. CDR3 length: 13 residues. Germline loops: CDR1 DFQATT, CDR2 SNEGSKA (reference sequence). Trimming took 2 bases from V and 4 from J, leaving 6 bases between them.